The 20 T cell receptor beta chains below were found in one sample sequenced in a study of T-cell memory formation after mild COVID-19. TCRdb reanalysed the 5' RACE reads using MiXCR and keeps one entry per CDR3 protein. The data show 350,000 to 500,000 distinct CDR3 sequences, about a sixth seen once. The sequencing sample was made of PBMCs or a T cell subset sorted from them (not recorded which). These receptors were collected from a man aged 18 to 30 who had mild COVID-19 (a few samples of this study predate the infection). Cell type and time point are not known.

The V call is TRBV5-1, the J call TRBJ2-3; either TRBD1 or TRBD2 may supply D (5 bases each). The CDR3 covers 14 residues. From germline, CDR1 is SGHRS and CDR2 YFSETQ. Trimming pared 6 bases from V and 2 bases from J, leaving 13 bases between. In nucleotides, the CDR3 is TGCGCCAGCACCGGGGACCCGGACACAGATACGCAGTATTTT. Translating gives CASTGDPDTDTQYF. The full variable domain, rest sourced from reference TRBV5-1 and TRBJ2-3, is KAGVTQTPRYLIKTRGQQVTLSCSPISGHRSVSWYQQTPGQGLQFLFEYFSETQRNKGNFPGRFSGRQFSNSRSEMNVSTLELGDSALYLCASTGDPDTDTQYFGPGTRLTVL.

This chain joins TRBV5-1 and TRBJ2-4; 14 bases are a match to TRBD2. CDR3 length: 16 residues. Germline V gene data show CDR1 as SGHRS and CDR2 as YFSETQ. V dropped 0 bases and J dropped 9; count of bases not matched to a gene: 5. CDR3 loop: CASSLGLAGGPGIQYF. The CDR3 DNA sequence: TGCGCCAGCAGCTTGGGACTAGCGGGGGGGCCGGGCATTCAGTACTTC.

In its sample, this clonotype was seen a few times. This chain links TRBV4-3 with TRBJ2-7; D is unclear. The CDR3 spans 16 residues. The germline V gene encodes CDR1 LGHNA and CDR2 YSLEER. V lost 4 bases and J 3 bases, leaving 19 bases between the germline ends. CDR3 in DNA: TGCGCCAGCAGCCGCGACGGGCCGGCCCTCTTCTACGAGCAGTACTTC. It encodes CASSRDGPALFYEQYF.

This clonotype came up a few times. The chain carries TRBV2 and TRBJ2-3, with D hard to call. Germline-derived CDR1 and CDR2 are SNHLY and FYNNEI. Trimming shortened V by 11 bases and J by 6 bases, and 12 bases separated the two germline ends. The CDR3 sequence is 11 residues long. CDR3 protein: CAGRLADTQYF. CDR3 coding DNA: TGTGCCGGTAGATTGGCCGATACGCAGTATTTT.

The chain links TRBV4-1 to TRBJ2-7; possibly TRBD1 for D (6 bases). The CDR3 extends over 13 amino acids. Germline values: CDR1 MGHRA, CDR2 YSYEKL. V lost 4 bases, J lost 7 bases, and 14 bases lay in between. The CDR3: CASSPGTPGEQYF. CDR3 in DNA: TGCGCCAGCAGCCCCGGGACACCGGGGGAGCAGTACTTC.

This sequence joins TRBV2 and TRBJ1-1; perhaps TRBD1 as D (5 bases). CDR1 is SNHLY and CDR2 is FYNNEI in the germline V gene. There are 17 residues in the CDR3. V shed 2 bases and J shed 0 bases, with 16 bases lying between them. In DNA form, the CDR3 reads TGTGCCAGCAGTGAACCGACAGTGGCCCTCATGAACACTGAAGCTTTCTTT. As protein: CASSEPTVALMNTEAFF. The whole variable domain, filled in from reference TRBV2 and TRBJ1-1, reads EPEVTQTPSHQVTQMGQEVILRCVPISNHLYFYWYRQILGQKVEFLVSFYNNEISEKSEIFDDQFSVERPDGSNFTLKIRSTKLEDSAMYFCASSEPTVALMNTEAFFGQGTRLTVV.

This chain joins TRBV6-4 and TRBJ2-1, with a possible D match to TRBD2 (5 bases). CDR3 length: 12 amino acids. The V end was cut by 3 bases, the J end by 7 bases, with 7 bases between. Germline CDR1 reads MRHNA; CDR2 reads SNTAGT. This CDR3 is CASSEEGNEQFF. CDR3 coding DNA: TGTGCCAGCAGTGAAGAGGGAAATGAGCAGTTCTTC.

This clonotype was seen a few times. In DNA form, the CDR3 reads TGTGCCAGCAGTGTGGCCGGGACAGCTGCCAACTATGGCTACACCTTC. It is translated as CASSVAGTAANYGYTF. The gene calls are TRBV7-2 and TRBJ1-2; 7 bases are a match to TRBD1. Germline V CDR1 and CDR2: SGHTA, FQGNSA. The CDR3 loop spans 16 amino acids. V trimming: 6 bases; J trimming: 2 bases; junction bases outside the gene matches: 12.

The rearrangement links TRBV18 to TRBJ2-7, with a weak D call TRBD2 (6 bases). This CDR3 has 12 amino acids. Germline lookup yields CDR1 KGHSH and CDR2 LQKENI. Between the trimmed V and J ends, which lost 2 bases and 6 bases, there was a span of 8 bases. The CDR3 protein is CASSPAGIEQYF. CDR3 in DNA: TGTGCCAGCTCACCAGCGGGGATCGAGCAGTACTTC.

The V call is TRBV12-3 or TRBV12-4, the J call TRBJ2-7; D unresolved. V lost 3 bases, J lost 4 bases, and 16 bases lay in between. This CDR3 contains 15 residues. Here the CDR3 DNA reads TGTGCCAGCAGTTTTGGGCGTGGGTGGGATTACGAGCAGTACGTC. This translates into CASSFGRGWDYEQYV.

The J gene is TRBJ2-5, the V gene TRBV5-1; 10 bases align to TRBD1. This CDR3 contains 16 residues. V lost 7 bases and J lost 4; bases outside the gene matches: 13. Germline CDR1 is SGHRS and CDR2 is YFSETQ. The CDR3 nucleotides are TGCGCCAGCGGGGGACAGGGGATCCTTGCTGCAGAGACCCAGTACTTC. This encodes CASGGQGILAAETQYF.

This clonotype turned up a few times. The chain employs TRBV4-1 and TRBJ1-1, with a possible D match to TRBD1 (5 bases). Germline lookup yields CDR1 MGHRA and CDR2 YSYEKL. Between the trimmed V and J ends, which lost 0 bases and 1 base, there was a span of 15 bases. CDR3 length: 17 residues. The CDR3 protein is CASSQDRKGPPNTEAFF. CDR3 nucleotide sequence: TGCGCCAGCAGCCAAGATAGGAAGGGGCCCCCGAACACTGAAGCTTTCTTT.

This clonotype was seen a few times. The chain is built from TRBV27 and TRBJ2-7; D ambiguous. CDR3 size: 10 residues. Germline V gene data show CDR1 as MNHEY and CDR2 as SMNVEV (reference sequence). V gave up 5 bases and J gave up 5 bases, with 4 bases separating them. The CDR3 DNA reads TGTGCCAGCAGTCTCGACGAGCAGTACGTC. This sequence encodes CASSLDEQYV.

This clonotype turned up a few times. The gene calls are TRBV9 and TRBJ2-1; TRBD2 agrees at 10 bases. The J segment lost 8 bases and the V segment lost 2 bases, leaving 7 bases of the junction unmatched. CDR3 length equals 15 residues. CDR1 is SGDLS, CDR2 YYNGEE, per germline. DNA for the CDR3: TGTGCCAGCAGCGTGGAGCGGGGGGGCCCGGATGAGCAGTTCTTC. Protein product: CASSVERGGPDEQFF.

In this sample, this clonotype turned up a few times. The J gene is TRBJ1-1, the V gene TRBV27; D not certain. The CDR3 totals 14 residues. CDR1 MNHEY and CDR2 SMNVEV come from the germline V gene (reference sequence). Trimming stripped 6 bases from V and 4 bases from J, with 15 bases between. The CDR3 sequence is CASRLLGGSTEAFF. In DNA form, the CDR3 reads TGTGCCAGCAGGCTCTTAGGCGGATCCACTGAAGCTTTCTTT.

CDR3 residues: CASSLEQEKNTQYF. The CDR3, as DNA: TGTGCCAGCAGTTTGGAACAGGAAAAAAATACGCAGTATTTT. The rearrangement uses TRBV12-3 or TRBV12-4 and TRBJ2-3, with D possibly TRBD1 on 5 matching bases. The ends were cut back, 3 bases at V and 7 bases at J, with 14 bases in the middle. The CDR3 length is 14 residues.

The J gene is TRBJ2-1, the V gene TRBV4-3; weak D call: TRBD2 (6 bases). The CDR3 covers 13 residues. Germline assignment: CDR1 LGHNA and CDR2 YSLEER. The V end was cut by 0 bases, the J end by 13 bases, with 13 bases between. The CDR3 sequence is CASSQDKRAAQFF. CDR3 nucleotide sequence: TGCGCCAGCAGCCAAGATAAGCGGGCGGCTCAGTTCTTC.

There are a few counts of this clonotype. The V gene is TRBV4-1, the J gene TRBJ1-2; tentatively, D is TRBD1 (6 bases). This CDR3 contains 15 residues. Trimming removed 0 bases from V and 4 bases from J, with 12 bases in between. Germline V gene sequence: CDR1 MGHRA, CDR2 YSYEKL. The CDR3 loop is CASSQELRGGYGYTF. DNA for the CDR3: TGCGCCAGCAGCCAAGAACTCAGGGGAGGCTATGGCTACACCTTC.

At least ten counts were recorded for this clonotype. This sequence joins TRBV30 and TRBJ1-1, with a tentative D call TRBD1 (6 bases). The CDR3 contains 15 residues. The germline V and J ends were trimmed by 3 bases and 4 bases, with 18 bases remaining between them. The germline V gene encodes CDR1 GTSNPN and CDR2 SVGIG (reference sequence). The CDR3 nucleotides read TGTGCCTGGAGCCCCGGCGGGGGCCTGGGCACTGAAGCTTTCTTT. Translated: CAWSPGGGLGTEAFF. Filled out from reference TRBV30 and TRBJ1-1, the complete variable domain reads SQTIHQWPATLVQPVGSPLSLECTVEGTSNPNLYWYRQAAGRGLQLLFYSVGIGQISSEVPQNLSASRPQDRQFILSSKKLLLSDSGFYLCAWSPGGGLGTEAFFGQGTRLTVV.

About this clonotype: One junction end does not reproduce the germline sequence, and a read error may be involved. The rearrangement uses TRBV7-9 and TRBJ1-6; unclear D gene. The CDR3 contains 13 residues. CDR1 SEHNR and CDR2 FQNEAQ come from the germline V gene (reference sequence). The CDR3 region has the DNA TGTGCCAGCAGCTTCTCCGATAATTCACCCCTCCACTTT. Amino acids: CASSFSDNSPLHF.